The source of this T cell receptor beta chain is a study of cytomegalovirus exposure and HLA in healthy donors. Study background: Earlier sequencing of 150 million to 200 million T cells yielded under 120 million unique TCR beta sequences.

Study findings and constraints: After further analysis at a later stage, under 20,000 TCR beta sequences were associated with HLA alleles at 0.05 false discovery rate. Cytomegalovirus-associated status was assigned to about 160 TCR beta chains.

PCR used 60 Vbeta primers and 13 Jbeta primers. Data came from immunoSEQ multiplex PCR; TCRdb stores just in-frame clones and leaves some out. The repertoire includes some 270,000 clones, around 80% of them detected once, and about 0.29% sits in the top ten. Per the germline V gene, CDR1 is SGHRS and CDR2 is YFSETQ. The CDR3 contains 14 residues. V dropped 1 base and J dropped 1 base, with 8 bases sitting between them. In regard to this clone: Antigen: not known.

The TCR comes from a girl under 10 years old in good health and CMV-seronegative. V and J are TRBV5-1 and TRBJ1-1; D gene unclear. The specimen was PBMCs. The CDR3, as DNA: TGCGCCAGCAGCTTGTATCTGTCGAACACTGAAGCTTTCTTT. This codes for CASSLYLSNTEAFF.